This TCR beta chain was sequenced for a study of cytomegalovirus exposure and HLA in healthy donors. This CDR3 has 15 residues. Trimming stripped 1 base from V and 13 bases from J, with 19 bases between. CDR1 SEHNR and CDR2 FQNEAQ come from the germline V gene (reference sequence). PCR amplification relied on 60 Vbeta primers (plus 13 Jbeta primers). Measured with immunoSEQ multiplex PCR; TCRdb has only the in-frame clones, and not every one. Of 210,000 or so clones in the sample, roughly 80% were seen once. Regarding the study as a whole: Among TCR beta chains of equal frequency, HLA-associated ones were more clonally expanded in a later analysis. Presence/absence analyses assumed roughly uniform sequencing depth across donors.

Comment on this clone: The antigen is not known.

The sequencing input was PBMCs. This chain connects TRBV7-9 to TRBJ1-4; D is ambiguous. This receptor was identified in a girl aged 2 to 10 in good health and CMV-seronegative. The CDR3 nucleotides are TGTGCCAGCAGCTTAGGGCTGGGAGGTACGCCAGTACTGTTTTTT. This translates into CASSLGLGGTPVLFF. Drawing the rest from reference TRBV7-9 and TRBJ1-4, the complete variable domain is DTGVSQNPRHKITKRGQNVTFRCDPISEHNRLYWYRQTLGQGPEFLTYFQNEAQLEKSRLLSDRFSAERPKGSFSTLEIQRTEQGDSAMYLCASSLGLGGTPVLFFGSGTQLSVL.